These T cell receptor beta chains were read from a single sample in a study of blood T cell repertoires in COVID-19. This table comes from immunoSEQ multiplex PCR, and its TCRdb copy is limited to in-frame clones, with some not included. The table includes approximately 220,000 clones, about 83% detected once. The sample was peripheral blood. These receptors all come from a woman aged 50 to 60 with acute or convalescent COVID-19. Both conserved end residues are part of each CDR3.

v_gene | CDR3aa
TRBV3-1/TRBV3-2 | CASSPRGPENTGELFF
TRBV12-5 | CASGLGSGRYEQYF
TRBV6-1 | CASSEAGGYGYTF
TRBV6-5 | CASTPGSSLGEQYF
TRBV7-9 | CASSLEGYGYTF
TRBV24-1 | CATGLDSNQPQHF
TRBV11-3 | CASSGGTSGRASGANVLTF
TRBV2 | CASSEEPGTEAYEQYF
TRBV6-1 | CASSVRDSSGNTIYF
TRBV4-2 | CASSQGTSGRYNEQFF
TRBV6-5 | CASIGQGANEQYF
TRBV9 | CASNLLGTGGDEQYF
TRBV3-1/TRBV3-2 | CASSPGLFYEQYF
TRBV6-5 | CASSTDGVEFF
TRBV2 | CASRSGGTAHQETQYF
TRBV27 | CASSRGLAGTYNEQFF
TRBV6-5 | CASSYSRLAGVDTQYF
TRBV6-2/TRBV6-3 | CASSTPDRRTTTEAFF
TRBV10-3 | CAISLQGGIHNEQFF
TRBV7-2 | CASSYTRYEQYF
TRBV7-2 | CASSKTGLNEQFF
TRBV27 | CASSFQNTGELFF
TRBV10-2 | CASSEWAPETGELFF
TRBV24-1 | CATSDRTLNEQFF
TRBV18 | CASSPPSGILEQFF
TRBV6-5 | CASTRLAAGYNEQFF
TRBV19 | CASSRRGGTDTQYF
TRBV5-1 | CASSLGGNNNEQFF
TRBV27 | CASSSAGGTDTQYF
TRBV7-7 | CASSPGLSGGANVLTF
TRBV18 | CASSRRDSTYNEQFF
TRBV24-1 | CASSGGSYEQYF
TRBV6-5 | CASSSAQRLSSYEQYF
TRBV27 | CASRPGLAGGTQYF
TRBV6-6 | CASSYPSGGTYNEQFF
TRBV20-1 | CSAHRVEAFF